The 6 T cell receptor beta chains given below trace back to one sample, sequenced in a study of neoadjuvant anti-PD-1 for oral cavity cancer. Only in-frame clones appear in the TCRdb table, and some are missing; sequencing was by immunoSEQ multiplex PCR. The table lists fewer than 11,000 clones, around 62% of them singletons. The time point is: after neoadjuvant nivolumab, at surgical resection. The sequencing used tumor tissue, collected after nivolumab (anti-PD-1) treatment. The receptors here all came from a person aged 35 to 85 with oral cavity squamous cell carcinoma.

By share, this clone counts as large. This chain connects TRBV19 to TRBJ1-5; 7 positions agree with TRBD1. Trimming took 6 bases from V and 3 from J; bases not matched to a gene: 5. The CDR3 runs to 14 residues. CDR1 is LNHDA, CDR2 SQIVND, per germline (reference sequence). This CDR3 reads CASSQGQLNQPQHF. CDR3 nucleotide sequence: TGTGCCAGTAGCCAGGGACAGCTCAATCAGCCCCAGCATTTT.

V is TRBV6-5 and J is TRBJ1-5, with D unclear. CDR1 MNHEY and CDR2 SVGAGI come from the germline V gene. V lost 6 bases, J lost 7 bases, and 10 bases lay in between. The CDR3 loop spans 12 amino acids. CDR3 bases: TGTGCCAGCAGGGAAGGAGGCCAGCCCCAGCATTTT. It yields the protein CASREGGQPQHF.

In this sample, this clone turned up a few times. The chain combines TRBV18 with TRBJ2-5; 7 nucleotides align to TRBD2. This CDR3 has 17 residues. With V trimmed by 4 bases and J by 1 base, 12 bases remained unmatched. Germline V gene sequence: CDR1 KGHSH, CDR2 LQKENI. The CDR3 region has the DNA TGTGCCAGCTCACTCGAGTCCCGGACTAGAGGCCAAGAGACCCAGTACTTC. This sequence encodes CASSLESRTRGQETQYF.

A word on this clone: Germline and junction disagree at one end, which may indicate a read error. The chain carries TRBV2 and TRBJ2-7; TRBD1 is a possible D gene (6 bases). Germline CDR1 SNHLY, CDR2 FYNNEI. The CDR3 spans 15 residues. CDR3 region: CASTEQGPSNYEQYF. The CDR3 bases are TGTGCCAGCACTGAACAGGGACCTTCCAACTACGAGCAGTACTTC.

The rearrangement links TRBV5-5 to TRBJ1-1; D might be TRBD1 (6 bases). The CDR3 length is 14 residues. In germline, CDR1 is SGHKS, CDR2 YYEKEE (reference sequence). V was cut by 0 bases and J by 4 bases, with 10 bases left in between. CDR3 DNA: TGTGCCAGCAGCTTGGAAGGGGGATTCACTGAAGCTTTCTTT. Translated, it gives CASSLEGGFTEAFF.

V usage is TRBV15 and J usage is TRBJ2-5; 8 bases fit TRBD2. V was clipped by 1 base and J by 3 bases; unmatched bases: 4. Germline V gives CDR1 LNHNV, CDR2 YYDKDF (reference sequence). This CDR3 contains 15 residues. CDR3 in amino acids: CATSRGDGREETQYF. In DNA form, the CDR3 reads TGTGCCACCAGCAGAGGGGACGGGAGGGAAGAGACCCAGTACTTC.